Listed here are 18 T cell receptor beta chains from one sample, sequenced in a study of CD8 T cells in ankylosing spondylitis. TCRdb ran MiXCR on the 5' RACE reads and lists one entry per CDR3 protein. The table shows approximately 300,000 distinct CDR3 sequences, with less than 25% occurring only once. The sequenced sample was blood, either unsorted or a sorted T cell fraction (not recorded which). The source of these receptors is a female donor with ankylosing spondylitis or in good health (not recorded which).

V gene TRBV2 combines with J gene TRBJ2-7; 10 positions agree with TRBD1. With 4 bases clipped from V and 5 bases from J, the junction kept 5 bases outside the gene matches. CDR3 size: 14 residues. CDR1 SNHLY and CDR2 FYNNEI come from the germline V gene. This CDR3 is CASSGRDRGDEQYF. Written as DNA, the CDR3 is TGTGCCAGCAGTGGAAGGGACAGGGGCGACGAGCAGTACTTC.

A few counts support this clonotype. This chain joins TRBV10-3 and TRBJ2-3, with 10 bases lining up with TRBD2. The germline V gene has CDR1 ENHRY and CDR2 SYGVKD. CDR3 length: 16 amino acids. Losses at the gene ends were 5 bases for V and 0 bases for J; bases not matched to a gene: 5. The CDR3 DNA reads as TGTGCCATCAGTAGCGGGAGGGCCACCAGCACAGATACGCAGTATTTT. It encodes CAISSGRATSTDTQYF.

This chain joins TRBV5-1 and TRBJ2-7; 8 positions agree with TRBD2. The ends lost 1 base at V and 3 bases at J; junction bases unmatched: 6. Germline V gives CDR1 SGHRS, CDR2 YFSETQ. This CDR3 has 15 residues. This CDR3 reads CASSLREGTIYEQYF. The CDR3 region has the DNA TGCGCCAGCAGCTTGCGGGAGGGTACGATCTACGAGCAGTACTTC.

This clonotype was seen repeatedly, ten times or more. The CDR3 DNA reads TGTGCCAGCAAATGGGGGACGGGGACAGCCGGCCTCGTGCAGTACTTC. This translates into CASKWGTGTAGLVQYF. The J gene is TRBJ2-7, the V gene TRBV28; TRBD1 aligns across 7 bases. Unmatched junction bases numbered 21, after V lost 7 bases and J lost 9 bases. In germline, CDR1 is MDHEN, CDR2 SYDVKM. This CDR3 has 16 amino acids. The full variable domain, in which reference TRBV28 and TRBJ2-7 provide the parts outside the CDR3, is DVKVTQSSRYLVKRTGEKVFLECVQDMDHENMFWYRQDPGLGLRLIYFSYDVKMKEKGDIPEGYSVSREKKERFSLILESASTNQTSMYLCASKWGTGTAGLVQYFGPGTRLTVT.

This clonotype was seen more than once but under ten times. The J gene is TRBJ2-5, the V gene TRBV20-1, with TRBD2 identical over 12 bases. The germline V gene has CDR1 DFQATT and CDR2 SNEGSKA (reference sequence). The junction had 8 bases not matched to a gene; V was cut back by 6 bases and J by 3 bases. The CDR3 contains 15 residues. This CDR3 reads CSAESSGRAEETQYF. The CDR3 DNA follows: TGCAGTGCGGAATCTAGCGGGAGGGCCGAAGAGACCCAGTACTTC.

In its sample, this clonotype was seen a few times. The chain is built from TRBV4-1 and TRBJ1-1, with 9 bases fitting TRBD1. After removal of 3 bases from V and 6 bases from J, the junction contained 11 bases not matched to a gene. There are 16 residues in the CDR3. Germline V lookup: CDR1 MGHRA, CDR2 YSYEKL. This chain's CDR3 is CASSHGARTGESEAFF. The CDR3 region has the DNA TGCGCCAGCAGCCATGGAGCTCGGACAGGGGAGTCTGAAGCTTTCTTT.

This clonotype was detected a few times. This chain uses TRBV18 with TRBJ2-7; no definite D call. This CDR3 region has 13 residues. The germline V gene has CDR1 KGHSH and CDR2 LQKENI. V gave up 1 base and J gave up 6 bases, with 10 bases separating them. The CDR3 here is CASSPLDQSEQYF. CDR3 bases: TGTGCCAGCTCACCACTGGACCAAAGCGAGCAGTACTTC.

The J gene is TRBJ2-5, the V gene TRBV12-3 or TRBV12-4; D unclear. This CDR3 spans 12 amino acids. Deletions cut 6 bases from V and 0 bases from J, with 5 bases between. This CDR3 reads CASRVNQETQYF. The CDR3 bases are TGTGCCAGCAGGGTAAACCAAGAGACCCAGTACTTC.

The V call is TRBV24-1, the J call TRBJ2-3; D is uncertain. The CDR3 is made up of 15 amino acids. V shed 0 bases and J shed 1 base, with 7 bases lying between them. Germline-derived CDR1 and CDR2 are KGHDR and SFDVKD. CDR3 DNA sequence: TGTGCCACCAGTGATTTGTTGGACGGCACAGATACGCAGTATTTT. Translating it yields CATSDLLDGTDTQYF.

The V call is TRBV19, the J call TRBJ2-7, with no clear D. The CDR3 covers 12 residues. V was cut by 4 bases and J by 6 bases, with 10 bases left in between. Germline V gene sequence: CDR1 LNHDA, CDR2 SQIVND (reference sequence). CDR3 DNA: TGTGCCAGTAGTACCGGACGAAGCGAGCAGTACTTC. It translates to CASSTGRSEQYF.

This clonotype was seen a few times. The chain links TRBV12-3 or TRBV12-4 to TRBJ2-5; 7 bases line up with TRBD2. V dropped 7 bases and J dropped 2; count of bases not matched to a gene: 19. The CDR3 is made up of 18 amino acids. The CDR3 here is CASTEMTGGLQLQETQYF. CDR3 coding DNA: TGTGCCAGCACAGAGATGACGGGAGGCCTCCAACTTCAAGAGACCCAGTACTTC.

The count of this clonotype is one. J is TRBJ2-1 and V is TRBV6-4, with D unresolved. The ends were cut back, 4 bases at V and 0 bases at J, with 13 bases in the middle. Germline assignment: CDR1 MRHNA and CDR2 SNTAGT. The CDR3 covers 16 residues. The CDR3 sequence is CASSVGLTASYNEQFF. The CDR3 DNA is TGTGCCAGCAGTGTAGGCCTAACGGCCTCCTACAATGAGCAGTTCTTC.

The CDR3: CASSLAGVGQPQHF. CDR3 coding DNA: TGTGCCAGCAGCTTAGCAGGGGTGGGTCAGCCCCAGCATTTT. The rearrangement uses TRBV7-2 and TRBJ1-5; D perhaps matches TRBD1 (5 bases). The CDR3 loop spans 14 amino acids. Trimming pared 0 bases from V and 6 bases from J, leaving 9 bases between. Germline CDR1 reads SGHTA; CDR2 reads FQGNSA.

The CDR3 region is CASSPEAAYNQPQHF. The CDR3 DNA reads TGTGCCAGCTCACCTGAAGCAGCGTACAATCAGCCCCAGCATTTT. V gene TRBV18 combines with J gene TRBJ1-5, with D unresolved. This CDR3 is built from 15 residues. Per germline, CDR1 KGHSH and CDR2 LQKENI. Trimming removed 3 bases at V and 3 bases at J, with 12 bases between.

CDR3 loop: CASSLYSGGTGELFF. The CDR3 region has the DNA TGTGCCAGCAGTCTCTATAGCGGGGGAACCGGGGAGCTGTTTTTT. The chain has TRBV5-4 and TRBJ2-2, with 9 bases matching TRBD2. Germline lookup yields CDR1 SGHNT and CDR2 YYREEE (reference sequence). The V and J ends lost 5 bases and 5 bases, in that order; junction bases with no gene match: 7. The CDR3 contains 15 residues. Full variable domain (outside the CDR3, taken from reference TRBV5-4 and TRBJ2-2): ETGVTQSPTHLIKTRGQQVTLRCSSQSGHNTVSWYQQALGQGPQFIFQYYREEENGRGNFPPRFSGLQFPNYSSELNVNALELDDSALYLCASSLYSGGTGELFFGEGSRLTVL.

Concerning this clonotype: This could be a read error, since a much larger clone is one nucleotide away. The rearrangement links TRBV5-1 to TRBJ2-7, with 8 bases lining up with TRBD1. Losses at the gene ends were 2 bases for V and 5 bases for J; bases not matched to a gene: 12. The CDR3 covers 16 residues. Germline V CDR1 and CDR2: SGHRS, YFSETQ. CDR3 coding DNA: TGCGCCAGCAGCTTACCATCCGGGACAGGCAATGACGAGCAGTACTTC. Residues: CASSLPSGTGNDEQYF. Full variable domain (outside the CDR3, taken from reference TRBV5-1 and TRBJ2-7): KAGVTQTPRYLIKTRGQQVTLSCSPISGHRSVSWYQQTPGQGLQFLFEYFSETQRNKGNFPGRFSGRQFSNSRSEMNVSTLELGDSALYLCASSLPSGTGNDEQYFGPGTRLTVT.

The chain carries TRBV12-3 or TRBV12-4 and TRBJ1-1, with 7 bases matching TRBD1. V trimming: 4 bases; J trimming: 3 bases; junction bases outside the gene matches: 5. The CDR3 is 14 amino acids. CDR3 nucleotide sequence: TGTGCCAGCAGTTCTTCAGGGGGGGACACTGAAGCTTTCTTT. Residues: CASSSSGGDTEAFF.

The chain links TRBV28 to TRBJ2-3; TRBD2 might be the D (6 bases). This CDR3 is built from 14 residues. Trimming removed 2 bases from V and 6 bases from J, with 12 bases in between. CDR1 is MDHEN and CDR2 is SYDVKM in the germline V gene. The DNA for the CDR3 is TGTGCCAGCAGTTTACCCGCCGGAGGGGATACGCAGTATTTT. It encodes CASSLPAGGDTQYF.